Following are 31 T cell receptor beta chains from one sample sequenced in a study of response to subunit inactivated influenza vaccine. TCRdb re-called the RT-PCR reads through MiXCR, storing one row per CDR3 protein. Here the sample spans about half a million distinct CDR3 sequences, around 8% being singletons. The starting material was PBMCs from blood, obtained roughly 24 months after vaccination. These receptors were obtained from a man between 45 and 75 years old who received an inactivated influenza vaccine.

The genes are TRBV3-1 and TRBJ2-3; 13 bases fit TRBD2. The V and J ends lost 5 bases and 4 bases, in that order; junction bases with no gene match: 15. Germline lookup yields CDR1 LGHDT and CDR2 YNNKEL (reference sequence). This CDR3 is built from 19 residues. CDR3 amino acids: CASSKAVPGTSGAPDTQYF. The CDR3 DNA sequence: TGTGCCAGCAGCAAAGCCGTCCCCGGGACTAGCGGGGCACCAGATACGCAGTATTTT.

The V call is TRBV9, the J call TRBJ2-3; D ambiguous. The germline CDR1 and CDR2 sequences are SGDLS and YYNGEE. This CDR3 contains 15 residues. V was cut by 4 bases and J by 1 base, with 13 bases left in between. The CDR3 spells CASSSVLVGTDTQYF. The CDR3 DNA sequence: TGTGCCAGCAGCTCAGTTTTAGTCGGCACAGATACGCAGTATTTT.

This chain uses TRBV20-1 with TRBJ2-1; maybe TRBD2 (5 bases). The germline gives CDR1 DFQATT, CDR2 SNEGSKA (reference sequence). Trimming left V 0 bases short and J 9 bases short, with 12 bases between. CDR3 length equals 13 residues. The CDR3 reads CSARDPTSFEQFF. Here the CDR3 DNA reads TGCAGTGCTAGAGACCCTACTAGTTTTGAGCAGTTCTTC.

The chain links TRBV27 to TRBJ2-1; 8 bases agree with TRBD1. Germline V gene lookup returns CDR1 MNHEY and CDR2 SMNVEV (reference sequence). V was clipped by 5 bases and J by 6 bases; unmatched bases: 9. The CDR3 contains 15 residues. CDR3 region: CASSIRDRTRNEQFF. CDR3 sequence (DNA): TGTGCCAGCAGTATCCGGGACAGGACACGCAATGAGCAGTTCTTC.

This clonotype has at least ten counts. This sequence joins TRBV20-1 and TRBJ1-2; D might be TRBD1 (6 bases). The CDR3 consists of 15 residues. V was shortened by 0 bases and J by 3 bases, with 14 bases between the two germline ends. Germline CDR1 is DFQATT and CDR2 is SNEGSKA (reference sequence). CDR3 sequence reads: CSARDRQGLDYGYTF. The DNA of the CDR3 is TGCAGTGCTAGAGATCGTCAGGGGTTGGACTATGGCTACACCTTC.

This clonotype was detected only a few times. This chain joins TRBV10-3 and TRBJ2-7; D is possibly TRBD1 (6 bases). The ends were cut back, 0 bases at V and 2 bases at J, with 11 bases in the middle. This CDR3 contains 15 residues. Germline-derived CDR1 and CDR2 are ENHRY and SYGVKD. The CDR3: CAISESTGLPYEQYF. The CDR3 nucleotides read TGTGCCATCAGTGAGTCTACAGGGCTCCCCTACGAGCAGTACTTC.

CDR3: CATRLAPGANVLTF. The CDR3 nucleotides read TGTGCCACACGACTGGCCCCCGGGGCCAACGTCCTGACTTTC. The V and J genes are TRBV10-3 and TRBJ2-6; no definite D call. Between the trimmed V and J ends, which lost 10 bases and 4 bases, there was a span of 14 bases. The germline V gene has CDR1 ENHRY and CDR2 SYGVKD. This CDR3 spans 14 amino acids.

The chain couples TRBV7-9 to TRBJ1-2, with TRBD1 identical over 7 bases. The CDR3 is 14 amino acids. The germline gives CDR1 SEHNR, CDR2 FQNEAQ (reference sequence). V dropped 5 bases and J dropped 8; count of bases not matched to a gene: 11. CDR3 region: CASSGGTVSLGYTF. The CDR3 region has the DNA TGTGCCAGCAGCGGGGGGACAGTCTCCTTAGGCTACACCTTC.

This clonotype was picked up many times. The J gene is TRBJ1-6, the V gene TRBV6-2 or TRBV6-3; D gene uncertain. Looked up from germline, CDR1 is MNHEY and CDR2 is SVGEGT. The CDR3 runs to 14 residues. The V and J ends lost 6 bases and 0 bases respectively, with 6 bases between them. CDR3 DNA: TGTGCCAGCAGAAGGAGCTCCTATAATTCACCCCTCCACTTT. It codes for CASRRSSYNSPLHF.

The J gene is TRBJ2-1, the V gene TRBV28; 10 nucleotides agree with TRBD2. Germline values: CDR1 MDHEN, CDR2 SYDVKM. Trimming removed 6 bases from V and 8 bases from J; junction bases left unmatched: 13. CDR3 length: 16 residues. CDR3 sequence: CASRGLAGALAHEQFF. The CDR3 DNA reads TGTGCCAGCAGGGGGCTAGCGGGGGCGCTTGCCCATGAGCAGTTCTTC.

This clonotype has more than one count but fewer than ten. The rearrangement joins TRBV9 to TRBJ2-5, with 13 bases matching TRBD2. From germline, CDR1 is SGDLS and CDR2 YYNGEE. The CDR3 is made up of 17 amino acids. The trim removed 2 bases at V and 5 bases at J, leaving 9 bases unmatched. The CDR3 here is CASSVGTSGMPGETQYF. The DNA of the CDR3 is TGTGCCAGCAGCGTCGGGACTAGCGGGATGCCAGGGGAGACCCAGTACTTC.

The chain uses TRBV6-2 or TRBV6-3 and TRBJ2-1; either TRBD1 or TRBD2 may supply D (5 bases each). CDR1 is MNHEY, CDR2 SVGEGT, per germline. This CDR3 region has 14 residues. V lost 8 bases and J lost 2, with 13 bases in between. The CDR3 spells CASCPGPTYNEQFF. CDR3 bases: TGTGCCAGCTGCCCGGGACCCACCTACAATGAGCAGTTCTTC.

As regards this clonotype: It may be a read error: a sequence one base away is much more abundant. The chain recombines TRBV14 with TRBJ2-1; 8 bases map to TRBD2. The CDR3 consists of 17 residues. Germline lookup yields CDR1 SGHDN and CDR2 FVKESK. This CDR3 reads CASGQDPSGRGYNEQFF. CDR3 DNA: TGTGCCAGCGGCCAAGACCCCAGCGGGAGAGGGTACAATGAGCAGTTCTTC.

The chain recombines TRBV6-5 with TRBJ1-1; TRBD1 might be the D (5 bases). Trimming cost V 0 bases and J 5 bases, with 13 bases left between them. This CDR3 comprises 15 residues. CDR1 and CDR2 from the germline V gene are MNHEY and SVGAGI. CDR3 sequence (DNA): TGTGCCAGCAGTTACTCGAGTACCGGGGCGACTGAAGCTTTCTTT. As protein: CASSYSSTGATEAFF.

This clonotype was picked up many times. The chain has TRBV6-1 and TRBJ1-5, with TRBD1 matching over 7 bases. With V trimmed by 6 bases and J by 5 bases, 7 bases remained unmatched. CDR1 and CDR2 (germline): MNHNS, SASEGT. This CDR3 has 14 residues. The CDR3: CASSLTGTHQPQHF. The CDR3 bases are TGTGCCAGCAGCCTGACAGGGACCCATCAGCCCCAGCATTTT.

This clonotype was counted a few times. V usage is TRBV4-2 and J usage is TRBJ2-7, with D possibly matching TRBD1 (6 bases). Trimming took 0 bases from V and 1 from J, leaving 10 bases between them. From germline, CDR1 is LGHNA and CDR2 YNFKEQ. CDR3 length: 15 residues. CDR3 in amino acids: CASSQEGGWSYEQYF. The CDR3 DNA reads TGTGCCAGCAGCCAAGAAGGGGGTTGGTCCTACGAGCAGTACTTC.

The genes are TRBV28 and TRBJ1-2; the D gene is possibly TRBD1 (5 bases). Trimming pared 1 base from V and 13 bases from J, leaving 13 bases between. Germline V CDR1 and CDR2: MDHEN, SYDVKM. This CDR3 spans 12 amino acids. The CDR3 loop reads CASSLSQGFSTF. In nucleotides, the CDR3 is TGTGCCAGCAGTTTATCTCAGGGCTTCTCCACCTTC.

The J gene is TRBJ2-1, the V gene TRBV5-1, with 11 positions matching TRBD2. There are 16 residues in the CDR3. CDR1 and CDR2 from the germline V gene are SGHRS and YFSETQ. Unmatched junction bases numbered 5, after V lost 0 bases and J lost 6 bases. The chain's CDR3 is CASSLDPGTSGNEQFF. DNA for the CDR3: TGCGCCAGCAGCTTGGACCCCGGGACTAGCGGCAATGAGCAGTTCTTC.

The chain combines TRBV20-1 with TRBJ2-7; 12 bases map to TRBD2. The CDR3 is 18 residues long. CDR1 DFQATT and CDR2 SNEGSKA come from the germline V gene (reference sequence). J lost 1 base, V lost 6 bases, and 16 bases had no gene match. CDR3 amino acids: CSAQAPGPTSGGSYEQYF. Written as DNA, the CDR3 is TGCAGTGCCCAGGCTCCCGGCCCGACTAGCGGGGGTTCCTACGAGCAGTACTTC.

This clonotype was seen a few times. This chain connects TRBV18 to TRBJ2-7; D unresolved. Germline V gene lookup returns CDR1 KGHSH and CDR2 LQKENI. The length of the CDR3 is 12 residues. V dropped 4 bases and J dropped 3 bases, with 7 bases sitting between them. The CDR3 nucleotides are TGTGCCAGCTCACGTCGACTCTACGAGCAGTACTTC. Its protein product is CASSRRLYEQYF.

The chain couples TRBV2 to TRBJ2-7, with a tentative D call TRBD2 (6 bases). Germline V gene sequence: CDR1 SNHLY, CDR2 FYNNEI. The CDR3 has 14 residues. V lost 0 bases and J lost 5, with 11 bases in between. The CDR3 sequence: CASSEAAGWNEQYF. The CDR3 region has the DNA TGTGCCAGCAGTGAAGCGGCGGGGTGGAACGAGCAGTACTTC.

Many counts were recorded for this clonotype. The CDR3 nucleotides read TGTGCCACCAGTGATATACTAGCGGGAGGGTACAATGAGCAGTTCTTC. This encodes CATSDILAGGYNEQFF. The chain combines TRBV24-1 with TRBJ2-1, with 13 bases that match TRBD2. The V gene's germline CDR1 is KGHDR and CDR2 SFDVKD. The CDR3 runs to 16 residues. Trimming took 3 bases from V and 4 from J; bases not matched to a gene: 2.

The chain joins TRBV20-1 to TRBJ2-1; the match to TRBD1 covers 11 bases. The CDR3 is 18 residues long. CDR1 DFQATT and CDR2 SNEGSKA come from the germline V gene (reference sequence). V dropped 3 bases and J dropped 3; count of bases not matched to a gene: 13. The CDR3 loop is CSASIGQGAITGYNEQFF. The CDR3 DNA is TGCAGTGCTAGTATCGGACAGGGGGCTATAACGGGCTACAATGAGCAGTTCTTC.

This chain connects TRBV7-8 to TRBJ2-7, with D hard to call. CDR1 and CDR2 from the germline V gene are SGHVS and FQNEAQ. The CDR3 covers 17 residues. V was trimmed by 3 bases and J by 0 bases, leaving 18 bases between them. This CDR3 reads CASSFSRSVVNSYEQYF. The CDR3 DNA reads as TGTGCCAGCAGCTTTTCACGTTCGGTGGTAAACTCCTACGAGCAGTACTTC. The full variable domain, completed using reference TRBV7-8 and TRBJ2-7, is GAGVSQSPRYKVAKRGQDVALRCDPISGHVSLFWYQQALGQGPEFLTYFQNEAQLDKSGLPSDRFFAERPEGSVSTLKIQRTQQEDSAVYLCASSFSRSVVNSYEQYFGPGTRLTVT.

This clonotype was counted ten times or more. The V gene is TRBV4-2, the J gene TRBJ2-3, with TRBD2 matching 7 bases. J was trimmed by 5 bases and V by 1 base; bases with no gene match: 6. The germline gives CDR1 LGHNA, CDR2 YNFKEQ. This CDR3 contains 15 residues. DNA for the CDR3: TGTGCCAGCAGCCAAGGCGGGAGAGGAATAGATACGCAGTATTTT. This encodes CASSQGGRGIDTQYF.

This chain connects TRBV15 to TRBJ2-6, with TRBD1 matching 7 bases. Germline CDR1 reads LNHNV; CDR2 reads YYDKDF (reference sequence). With V trimmed by 0 bases and J by 0 bases, 8 bases remained unmatched. The CDR3 length is 19 residues. Here the CDR3 reads CATSRDKDRFYSGANVLTF. For the CDR3, the DNA is TGTGCCACCAGCAGAGATAAGGACAGGTTCTACTCTGGGGCCAACGTCCTGACTTTC.

This clonotype has a handful of counts. The chain employs TRBV2 and TRBJ1-6, with a tentative D call TRBD1 (6 bases). Per germline, CDR1 SNHLY and CDR2 FYNNEI. Trimming removed 4 bases from V and 10 bases from J, with 14 bases in between. The CDR3 runs 14 residues. In nucleotides, the CDR3 is TGTGCCAGCAGTGGACAGGCGGCCAACTCACCCCTCCACTTT. It encodes CASSGQAANSPLHF.

V is TRBV10-3 and J is TRBJ1-2; D remains ambiguous. V lost 6 bases to trimming and J lost 4 bases, with 15 bases between them. Per the germline V gene, CDR1 is ENHRY and CDR2 is SYGVKD. The CDR3 is 14 amino acids. This chain's CDR3 is CAISNEGRTYGYTF. The CDR3 DNA reads as TGTGCCATCAGCAATGAGGGCCGGACCTATGGCTACACCTTC.

The CDR3 coding sequence is TGCAGCGTCCAGGGGACAGGGCGTGAGACCCAGTACTTC. It specifies CSVQGTGRETQYF. This chain connects TRBV29-1 to TRBJ2-5; 9 positions agree with TRBD1. CDR1 and CDR2 from the germline V gene are SQVTM and ANQGSEA. The CDR3 consists of 13 residues. Unmatched junction bases numbered 7, after V lost 6 bases and J lost 5 bases.

This clonotype showed up many times. The chain carries TRBV14 and TRBJ2-2, with unresolved D. The germline V gene encodes CDR1 SGHDN and CDR2 FVKESK. Trimming removed 0 bases at V and 2 bases at J, with 4 bases between. The CDR3 loop spans 14 amino acids. In nucleotides, the CDR3 is TGTGCCAGCAGCCAAGATTTTAACACCGGGGAGCTGTTTTTT. Translation: CASSQDFNTGELFF. Full variable domain (remainder filled in from reference TRBV14 and TRBJ2-2): EAGVTQFPSHSVIEKGQTVTLRCDPISGHDNLYWYRRVMGKEIKFLLHFVKESKQDESGMPNNRFLAERTGGTYSTLKVQPAELEDSGVYFCASSQDFNTGELFFGEGSRLTVL.

This clonotype has more than one count but fewer than ten. The rearrangement uses TRBV6-1 and TRBJ1-1, with a weak D call TRBD1 (5 bases). CDR3 length: 14 residues. Germline CDR1 reads MNHNS; CDR2 reads SASEGT. Trimming shortened V by 6 bases and J by 4 bases, and 15 bases separated the two germline ends. For the CDR3, the DNA is TGTGCCAGCAGAACCCCGGGGCAGAGCACTGAAGCTTTCTTT. Amino acid sequence: CASRTPGQSTEAFF.